Presented here are 5 T cell receptor beta chains from one specimen sequenced in a study of spatial heterogeneity in lung cancer. The study's findings and limits: Counts that tracked tumor mutation counts were those of expanded intratumoral alpha and beta TCRs.

Time point denoted: sample taken at primary tumor resection. TCRdb re-derived calls from the 5' RACE reads in MiXCR, one entry per CDR3 protein. This table has about 7,800 distinct CDR3 sequences, approximately 20% appearing once. These receptors have no identified antigens. This sample comprised lung tumor tissue, obtained at surgery. Receptors were obtained from a female donor with early-stage non-small cell lung cancer.

This chain connects TRBV7-2 to TRBJ2-4; D unresolved. The CDR3 runs to 14 residues. Germline values: CDR1 SGHTA, CDR2 FQGNSA. The ends were cut back, 1 base at V and 11 bases at J, with 15 bases in the middle. The CDR3 DNA follows: TGTGCCAGCAGCTTAGTGGCGGCGGTCGGGTTTCAGTACTTC. The encoded protein is CASSLVAAVGFQYF.

This clonotype was seen a single time. The gene calls are TRBV23-1 and TRBJ2-7; D is possibly TRBD1 or TRBD2 (6 bases each). TRBV23-1 qualifies as an ORF whose function is uncertain. This CDR3 has 14 residues. Trimming removed 3 bases at V and 5 bases at J, with 14 bases between. The CDR3 here is CASSQIPGADEQYF. Written as DNA, the CDR3 is TGCGCCAGCAGTCAGATCCCGGGGGCGGACGAGCAGTACTTC.

Within the sample, this clonotype is medium-sized. The chain links TRBV12-3 or TRBV12-4 to TRBJ2-1, with a weak D call TRBD2 (5 bases). The CDR3 extends over 11 amino acids. V was pared by 4 bases and J by 12 bases, with 10 bases between. DNA of the CDR3: TGTGCCAGCAGTTCCACCGCGGGGCAGTTCTTC. Residues: CASSSTAGQFF.

The chain carries TRBV4-1 and TRBJ1-5; D unresolved. V was trimmed by 1 base and J by 4 bases, leaving 11 bases between them. Germline V gene sequence: CDR1 MGHRA, CDR2 YSYEKL. The CDR3 runs to 15 residues. The CDR3 protein is CASSQGGLTNQPQHF. DNA of the CDR3: TGCGCCAGCAGCCAAGGAGGGTTAACGAATCAGCCCCAGCATTTT.

J is TRBJ2-7 and V is TRBV7-9; D gene unclear. The CDR3 has 15 amino acids. Germline CDR1 SEHNR, CDR2 FQNEAQ (reference sequence). The ends were cut back, 0 bases at V and 1 base at J, with 10 bases in the middle. The CDR3 DNA reads TGTGCCAGCAGCTTAGCGATCGGACCGTCCTACGAGCAGTACTTC. As protein: CASSLAIGPSYEQYF.